Following are 10 T cell receptor beta chains from one sample sequenced in a study of cytomegalovirus exposure and HLA in healthy donors. Primers included in the PCR were 60 Vbeta and 13 Jbeta primers. This table comes from immunoSEQ multiplex PCR, and its TCRdb copy is limited to in-frame clones, with some not included. The table includes around 130,000 clones, around four fifths detected once. The sample comprised PBMCs. Receptors originate from a man aged 35-49 years in good health and CMV-seronegative.

This chain joins TRBV19 and TRBJ1-2; tentative D call: TRBD1 (6 bases). This CDR3 has 15 amino acids. Trimming left V 7 bases short and J 3 bases short, with 18 bases between. The germline CDR1 and CDR2 sequences are LNHDA and SQIVND (reference sequence). The DNA of the CDR3 is TGTGCCAGTAATCCAGGGGACCTCCCCCACTATGGCTACACCTTC. Translated: CASNPGDLPHYGYTF.

The chain links TRBV4-3 to TRBJ1-1, with TRBD1 as a possible D gene (6 bases). This CDR3 is 16 amino acids long. V lost 0 bases, J lost 1 base, and 12 bases lay in between. Germline V gene data show CDR1 as LGHNA and CDR2 as YSLEER. For the CDR3, the DNA is TGCGCCAGCAGCCAAGATAGTAGGGGGGGGAACACTGAAGCTTTCTTT. Its translation: CASSQDSRGGNTEAFF.

The chain uses TRBV4-1 and TRBJ2-7; D possibly corresponds to TRBD1 (6 bases). Trimming left V 2 bases short and J 3 bases short, with 8 bases between. Germline assignment: CDR1 MGHRA and CDR2 YSYEKL. This CDR3 is built from 13 residues. This CDR3 reads CASSQKQGYEQYF. The CDR3 nucleotides read TGCGCCAGCAGCCAAAAACAGGGCTACGAGCAGTACTTC.

The J gene is TRBJ2-7, the V gene TRBV5-8; 8 bases agree with TRBD1. Germline-derived CDR1 and CDR2 are SGHTS and YDEGEE. This CDR3 is 16 amino acids long. After removal of 2 bases from V and 6 bases from J, the junction contained 13 bases not matched to a gene. The CDR3 coding sequence is TGTGCCAGCAGCTTCTCCGAAAGGTTGACAGGGGCCGAGCAGTACTTC. It codes for CASSFSERLTGAEQYF. Filled out from reference TRBV5-8 and TRBJ2-7, the complete variable domain reads EAGVTQSPTHLIKTRGQQATLRCSPISGHTSVYWYQQALGLGLQFLLWYDEGEERNRGNFPPRFSGRQFPNYSSELNVNALELEDSALYLCASSFSERLTGAEQYFGPGTRLTVT.

This sequence joins TRBV19 and TRBJ2-2; the match to TRBD1 covers 8 bases. Germline V gives CDR1 LNHDA, CDR2 SQIVND (reference sequence). J was trimmed by 1 base and V by 5 bases; bases with no gene match: 3. CDR3 size: 15 residues. CDR3 region: CASSPGTGNTGELFF. The DNA of the CDR3 is TGTGCCAGTAGTCCGGGGACAGGGAACACCGGGGAGCTGTTTTTT.

This clone was found once. The gene calls are TRBV19 and TRBJ2-2, with D possibly TRBD2 on 5 matching bases. V was cut by 7 bases and J by 2 bases, with 8 bases left in between. CDR3 length: 13 amino acids. CDR1 and CDR2 from the germline V gene are LNHDA and SQIVND (reference sequence). The CDR3 nucleotides are TGTGCCAGTATCGAGGGAAACACCGGGGAGCTGTTTTTT. This translates into CASIEGNTGELFF.

This chain connects TRBV19 to TRBJ2-1; D call uncertain. The V gene's germline CDR1 is LNHDA and CDR2 SQIVND (reference sequence). The germline V and J ends were trimmed by 2 bases and 5 bases, with 10 bases remaining between them. The CDR3 runs to 14 residues. The CDR3 sequence: CASSISSVDNEQFF. The CDR3 nucleotides are TGTGCCAGTAGTATATCCTCGGTGGACAATGAGCAGTTCTTC.

This clone was seen a few times. Relative to the germline gene, one junction end is altered; a read error may explain this. V gene TRBV7-7 combines with J gene TRBJ1-1; unclear D gene. Germline V lookup: CDR1 SSHAT, CDR2 FNYEAQ (reference sequence). This CDR3 spans 13 amino acids. As DNA, the CDR3 is TGTGCTAGCAGTTTGACGGAGGTCACTGAAGCTTTCTTT. It specifies CASSLTEVTEAFF.

The chain uses TRBV7-3 and TRBJ2-4; possibly TRBD2 for D (7 bases). The CDR3 is 13 residues long. V lost 4 bases and J 8 bases, leaving 12 bases between the germline ends. Germline V CDR1 and CDR2: SGHTA, FQGTGA. CDR3 DNA sequence: TGTGCCAGCAGCTCCAGGGGAGGGGACATTCAGTACTTC. Its translation: CASSSRGGDIQYF.

The V gene is TRBV6-6, the J gene TRBJ1-1; TRBD1 matches at 10 bases. Trimming at V came to 3 bases and at J to 5 bases, leaving 3 bases not matched to a gene. The CDR3 spans 14 residues. The germline V gene encodes CDR1 MNHNY and CDR2 SVGAGI (reference sequence). The CDR3 reads CASSYDRGRTEAFF. The DNA of the CDR3 is TGTGCCAGCAGTTATGACAGGGGGCGTACTGAAGCTTTCTTT.